A single sample gave rise to the 20 T cell receptor beta chains below, sequenced in a study of neurological immune-mediated disorders. TCRdb fed the 5' RACE reads into MiXCR, producing one record per CDR3 protein. The data show around 58,000 distinct CDR3 sequences, with approximately 3.1% seen just once and approximately 7.1% held by the top ten. The sequenced material came from PBMCs. The receptors were gathered from a woman aged 55-75 years with multiple sclerosis.

This clonotype was detected ten times or more. The chain employs TRBV5-1 and TRBJ2-7; D could derive from TRBD1 or TRBD2 (5 bases each). The CDR3 length is 17 residues. Germline CDR1 is SGHRS and CDR2 is YFSETQ. The ends were cut back, 7 bases at V and 6 bases at J, with 29 bases in the middle. The CDR3 protein is CASGFVPSAGRGVEQYF. For the CDR3, the DNA is TGCGCCAGCGGTTTTGTCCCATCGGCAGGGCGAGGGGTCGAGCAGTACTTC.

This clonotype was observed many times. The chain joins TRBV12-3 or TRBV12-4 to TRBJ2-2; 12 positions agree with TRBD1. This CDR3 spans 17 amino acids. Losses at the gene ends were 5 bases for V and 4 bases for J; bases not matched to a gene: 8. CDR3 nucleotides: TGTGCCAGCAGTAATACCCGGGACAGGGGGCGCACCGGGGAGCTGTTTTTT. Amino acid sequence: CASSNTRDRGRTGELFF.

This clonotype was seen many times. V usage is TRBV6-2 or TRBV6-3 and J usage is TRBJ1-1; unclear D gene. This CDR3 has 15 amino acids. Germline V gene lookup returns CDR1 MNHEY and CDR2 SVGEGT. Deletions cut 0 bases from V and 1 base from J, with 9 bases between. CDR3 amino acids: CASSYSRQPNTEAFF. In DNA, the CDR3 is TGTGCCAGCAGTTACTCAAGGCAGCCGAACACTGAAGCTTTCTTT.

This clonotype has at least ten counts. The rearrangement joins TRBV5-1 to TRBJ2-5; maybe TRBD1 (5 bases). This CDR3 is 13 amino acids long. Per germline, CDR1 SGHRS and CDR2 YFSETQ. V was shortened by 5 bases and J by 1 base, with 9 bases between the two germline ends. CDR3 amino acids: CASRRQSQETQYF. The CDR3 nucleotides are TGCGCCAGCAGGCGACAGAGCCAAGAGACCCAGTACTTC.

In this sample, this clonotype turned up many times. The rearrangement joins TRBV3-1 to TRBJ2-3; D is possibly TRBD1 or TRBD2 (5 bases each). CDR3 length: 16 amino acids. Between the trimmed V and J ends, which lost 0 bases and 2 bases, there was a span of 12 bases. The germline gives CDR1 LGHDT, CDR2 YNNKEL (reference sequence). The CDR3 bases are TGTGCCAGCAGCCAAGATCTGGGGGTTCCCACAGATACGCAGTATTTT. The encoded protein is CASSQDLGVPTDTQYF.

This clonotype has a count of ten or more. The V and J genes are TRBV6-5 and TRBJ1-1; 8 bases align to TRBD1. CDR1 and CDR2 (germline): MNHEY, SVGAGI. V gave up 5 bases and J gave up 4 bases; unmatched junction bases: 3. This CDR3 has 13 amino acids. CDR3 sequence: CASSATGGTEAFF. CDR3 in DNA: TGTGCCAGCAGTGCTACAGGGGGCACTGAAGCTTTCTTT.

This clonotype was counted many times. The rearrangement uses TRBV6-5 and TRBJ2-2, with D possibly called TRBD1 or TRBD2 (5 bases each). CDR1 and CDR2 from the germline V gene are MNHEY and SVGAGI. The V end lost 8 bases, the J end lost 0 bases, and 22 bases lay between the germline ends. This CDR3 region has 18 residues. The CDR3, as DNA: TGTGCCAGCTGTAGGATGACAGTTCTAGCTTCGAACACCGGGGAGCTGTTTTTT. It encodes CASCRMTVLASNTGELFF.

This clonotype was counted a few times. The chain recombines TRBV29-1 with TRBJ2-2, with TRBD1 matching over 10 bases. The germline V gene has CDR1 SQVTM and CDR2 ANQGSEA. This CDR3 has 15 residues. Trimming took 4 bases from V and 5 from J; bases not matched to a gene: 7. CDR3 sequence (DNA): TGCAGCGTTGGGGGGACAGGGGCCCAAACCGGGGAGCTGTTTTTT. Its protein product is CSVGGTGAQTGELFF.

The table lists this clonotype with many counts. This chain connects TRBV10-3 to TRBJ1-1; D remains ambiguous. CDR1 and CDR2 from the germline V gene are ENHRY and SYGVKD. The CDR3 runs 13 residues. V lost 6 bases and J lost 5, with 13 bases in between. The CDR3 loop reads CAIREGAGTEAFF. DNA of the CDR3: TGTGCCATCAGAGAGGGCGCGGGAACTGAAGCTTTCTTT.

This clonotype has a count of ten or more. The V call is TRBV7-9, the J call TRBJ1-6; TRBD1 aligns across 12 bases. The trim removed 0 bases at V and 7 bases at J, leaving 1 base unmatched. From germline, CDR1 is SEHNR and CDR2 FQNEAQ (reference sequence). The CDR3 is made up of 16 amino acids. As DNA, the CDR3 is TGTGCCAGCAGCTTAGCGGGGACAGGGGGCAATTCACCCCTCCACTTT. Amino acid sequence: CASSLAGTGGNSPLHF. Using reference TRBV7-9 and TRBJ1-6 for the parts outside the CDR3, the full variable domain is DTGVSQNPRHKITKRGQNVTFRCDPISEHNRLYWYRQTLGQGPEFLTYFQNEAQLEKSRLLSDRFSAERPKGSFSTLEIQRTEQGDSAMYLCASSLAGTGGNSPLHFGNGTRLTVT.

This clonotype was counted at least ten times. The V gene is TRBV15, the J gene TRBJ2-3, with 8 positions matching TRBD2. J lost 2 bases, V lost 9 bases, and 7 bases had no gene match. The CDR3 loop spans 14 amino acids. Germline V lookup: CDR1 LNHNV, CDR2 YYDKDF (reference sequence). Here the CDR3 reads CATKAGEDTDTQYF. CDR3 bases: TGTGCCACTAAAGCGGGGGAAGACACAGATACGCAGTATTTT.

The sample holds many counts of this clonotype. J is TRBJ1-6 and V is TRBV2, with a possible D match to TRBD1 (6 bases). CDR1 is SNHLY and CDR2 is FYNNEI in the germline V gene. V lost 2 bases and J lost 7, with 9 bases in between. CDR3 length: 14 residues. The CDR3 loop reads CASSERGGNSPLHF. The CDR3 nucleotides read TGTGCCAGCAGTGAACGGGGGGGCAATTCACCCCTCCACTTT.

Ten or more counts support this clonotype. The gene calls are TRBV7-2 and TRBJ1-1, with D tentatively TRBD1 (5 bases). The CDR3 length is 15 residues. V was clipped by 5 bases and J by 1 base, with 14 bases between them. CDR1 is SGHTA and CDR2 is FQGNSA in the germline V gene. DNA of the CDR3: TGTGCCAGCAGCCGAATGCAGGGAGGGAACACTGAAGCTTTCTTT. Translation: CASSRMQGGNTEAFF.

Concerning this clonotype itself: Compared with germline, one end of the junction differs, possibly owing to a read error. J is TRBJ1-5 and V is TRBV4-3; D not certain. CDR1 and CDR2 from the germline V gene are LGHNA and YSLEER. The CDR3 runs 14 residues. The CDR3 region is CASSQDPYGKTQNF. The CDR3 DNA reads TGCGCCAGCAGCCAAGATCCCTACGGGAAGACCCAGAATTTT.

This clonotype was recorded many times. The chain combines TRBV24-1 with TRBJ2-3; no clear D gene. This CDR3 contains 14 residues. With 7 bases removed from V and 4 bases from J, the gap between germline ends came to 14 bases. Per the germline V gene, CDR1 is KGHDR and CDR2 is SFDVKD. The CDR3: CATSKRGGPDTQYF. The DNA of the CDR3 is TGTGCCACCAGCAAGCGAGGCGGTCCAGATACGCAGTATTTT.

This chain uses TRBV3-1 with TRBJ2-7; TRBD1 might be the D (6 bases). CDR3 size: 13 residues. Trimming cost V 5 bases and J 3 bases, with 11 bases left between them. Germline loops: CDR1 LGHDT, CDR2 YNNKEL (reference sequence). The CDR3 coding sequence is TGTGCCAGCAGCTGGGACACGAGCTACGAGCAGTACTTC. This codes for CASSWDTSYEQYF.

There are many counts of this clonotype. The chain couples TRBV5-8 to TRBJ1-5, with D perhaps matching TRBD1 (6 bases). CDR3 length: 12 residues. Germline V gene data show CDR1 as SGHTS and CDR2 as YDEGEE. V lost 1 base, J lost 10 bases, and 9 bases lay in between. CDR3 loop: CASSLWDKPQHF. Here the CDR3 DNA reads TGTGCCAGCAGCTTGTGGGACAAACCCCAGCATTTT.

This clonotype has ten or more counts. The V call is TRBV6-5, the J call TRBJ2-7; tentatively, D is TRBD1 or TRBD2 (5 bases each). This CDR3 has 14 amino acids. Germline V lookup: CDR1 MNHEY, CDR2 SVGAGI. V lost 6 bases and J lost 1, with 13 bases in between. The CDR3 nucleotides read TGTGCCAGCAGAGGGCTCGAGGGGTCCTACGAGCAGTACTTC. Protein sequence: CASRGLEGSYEQYF.

This clonotype was detected ten times or more. This chain links TRBV5-1 with TRBJ2-5, with D tentatively TRBD1 (6 bases). The CDR3 sequence is 15 residues long. From germline, CDR1 is SGHRS and CDR2 YFSETQ. The V end lost 4 bases, the J end lost 1 base, and 14 bases lay between the germline ends. CDR3 sequence (DNA): TGCGCCAGCAGCCTCGCGACAGGCATCCAAGAGACCCAGTACTTC. This encodes CASSLATGIQETQYF.

This clonotype was counted at least ten times. The chain carries TRBV5-1 and TRBJ2-5, with 8 bases fitting TRBD2. The length of the CDR3 is 13 residues. CDR1 SGHRS and CDR2 YFSETQ come from the germline V gene. After removal of 3 bases from V and 7 bases from J, the junction contained 5 bases not matched to a gene. CDR3 sequence: CASSSGGPGTQYF. CDR3 nucleotide sequence: TGCGCCAGCAGCTCGGGGGGGCCGGGGACCCAGTACTTC. Filled out from reference TRBV5-1 and TRBJ2-5, the complete variable domain reads KAGVTQTPRYLIKTRGQQVTLSCSPISGHRSVSWYQQTPGQGLQFLFEYFSETQRNKGNFPGRFSGRQFSNSRSEMNVSTLELGDSALYLCASSSGGPGTQYFGPGTRLLVL.